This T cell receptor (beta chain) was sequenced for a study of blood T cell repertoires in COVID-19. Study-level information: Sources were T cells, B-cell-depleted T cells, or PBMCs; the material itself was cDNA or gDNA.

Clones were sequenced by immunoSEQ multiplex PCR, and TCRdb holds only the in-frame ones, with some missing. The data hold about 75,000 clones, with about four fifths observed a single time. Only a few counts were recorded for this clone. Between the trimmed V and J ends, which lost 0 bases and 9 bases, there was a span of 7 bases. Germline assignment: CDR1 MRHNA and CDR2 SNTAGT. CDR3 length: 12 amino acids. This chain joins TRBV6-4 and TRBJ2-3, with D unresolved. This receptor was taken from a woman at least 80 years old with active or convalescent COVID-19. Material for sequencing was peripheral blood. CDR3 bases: TGTGCCAGCAGTGACTCGGGCTCAACGCAGTATTTT. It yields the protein CASSDSGSTQYF.